This T cell receptor beta chain appears in the sequencing data of a study of blood T cell repertoires in COVID-19. Background on the study: T cells, B-cell-depleted T cells, or PBMCs provided the cDNA or gDNA that served as material.

Original methodology: Counts of nucleated cells, estimated from reference gene primer amplification, were obtained. TCRdb's table, derived via immunoSEQ multiplex PCR, lists solely in-frame clones and lacks some. The V and J calls and the clone size are those of that table, but D and trimming were determined from the DNA. The data contain 150,000 or so clones, about 76% of them seen just once; the ten biggest clones take up around 5%. The CDR3 runs 15 residues. In germline, CDR1 is MDHEN, CDR2 SYDVKM. Germline trimming cut 6 bases from V and 5 bases from J; bases unmatched to any gene: 8. This clonotype was sampled from a woman in her seventies with COVID-19, enrolled during active disease. Input material: peripheral blood. This chain uses TRBV28 with TRBJ2-1; 9 bases match TRBD2. The CDR3 here is CASSFLAGRDNEQFF. CDR3 sequence (DNA): TGTGCCAGCAGCTTTCTAGCGGGGCGTGACAATGAGCAGTTCTTC.